The 5 T cell receptor beta chains given below trace back to one sample, sequenced in a study of cytomegalovirus exposure and HLA in healthy donors. PCR employed 60 Vbeta and 13 Jbeta primers. Sequenced by immunoSEQ multiplex PCR; TCRdb stores in-frame clones only, minus some. The sample has over 200,000 clones, about three quarters seen once; the top ten hold roughly 1.9%. The sample comprised PBMCs. Source of these receptors: a male donor in good health and CMV-seronegative.

This chain connects TRBV10-3 to TRBJ2-3; 9 bases match TRBD2. This CDR3 contains 14 residues. Germline lookup yields CDR1 ENHRY and CDR2 SYGVKD. J was trimmed by 0 bases and V by 10 bases; bases with no gene match: 5. The CDR3: CASEAGGSTDTQYF. Here the CDR3 DNA reads TGTGCCAGTGAAGCGGGAGGTAGCACAGATACGCAGTATTTT.

The chain recombines TRBV11-1 with TRBJ2-3, with D possibly TRBD2 on 5 matching bases. The CDR3 loop spans 15 amino acids. Germline CDR1 SGHAT, CDR2 FQDESV (reference sequence). The V gene lost 6 bases and the J gene lost 1 base, with 14 bases spanning the gap. CDR3 bases: TGTGCCAGCAGACAGCTGGCGGGCGGCACAGATACGCAGTATTTT. Translation: CASRQLAGGTDTQYF.

This chain connects TRBV9 to TRBJ2-1, with D perhaps matching TRBD2 (7 bases). Germline-derived CDR1 and CDR2 are SGDLS and YYNGEE. V was cut by 0 bases and J by 9 bases, with 16 bases left in between. The CDR3 length is 15 residues. The CDR3 sequence is CASSVARGAGVEQFF. For the CDR3, the DNA is TGTGCCAGCAGCGTAGCTCGGGGGGCCGGCGTTGAGCAGTTCTTC.

V gene TRBV15 combines with J gene TRBJ1-4, with 10 positions matching TRBD1. CDR1 is LNHNV, CDR2 YYDKDF, per germline (reference sequence). The CDR3 is made up of 15 amino acids. Germline trimming cut 5 bases from V and 6 bases from J; bases unmatched to any gene: 6. The chain's CDR3 is CATSQDRGWDEKLFF. The CDR3 DNA reads as TGTGCCACCAGCCAGGACAGGGGGTGGGATGAAAAACTGTTTTTT.

This rearrangement joins TRBV19 to TRBJ2-1, with TRBD2 identical over 10 bases. Germline CDR1 is LNHDA and CDR2 is SQIVND (reference sequence). V trimming: 4 bases; J trimming: 6 bases; junction bases outside the gene matches: 12. The CDR3 spans 17 residues. The CDR3: CASSTPLLASGSNEQFF. The CDR3 DNA follows: TGTGCCAGTAGTACCCCCCTTTTGGCTAGCGGGAGCAATGAGCAGTTCTTC. The complete variable domain, with remaining parts taken from reference TRBV19 and TRBJ2-1, reads DGGITQSPKYLFRKEGQNVTLSCEQNLNHDAMYWYRQDPGQGLRLIYYSQIVNDFQKGDIAEGYSVSREKKESFPLTVTSAQKNPTAFYLCASSTPLLASGSNEQFFGPGTRLTVL.